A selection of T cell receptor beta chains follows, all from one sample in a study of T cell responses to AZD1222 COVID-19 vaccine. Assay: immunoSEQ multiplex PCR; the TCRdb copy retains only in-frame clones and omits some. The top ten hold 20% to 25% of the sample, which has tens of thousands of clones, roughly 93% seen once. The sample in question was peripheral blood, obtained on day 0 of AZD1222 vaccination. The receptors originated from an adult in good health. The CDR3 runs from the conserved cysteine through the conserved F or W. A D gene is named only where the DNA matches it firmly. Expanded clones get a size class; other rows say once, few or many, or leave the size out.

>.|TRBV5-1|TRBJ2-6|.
TGCGCCAGCAGCGGGACGGGTGGGGCCAACGTCCTGACTTTC
CASSGTGGANVLTF
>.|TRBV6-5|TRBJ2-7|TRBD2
TGTGCCAGCAGTTACTCTAGCGGGGGGGCCTACGAGCAGTACTTC
CASSYSSGGAYEQYF
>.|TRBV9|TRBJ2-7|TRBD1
TGTGCCAGCAGCCCTACAAGGGACAGGGGCTACGAGCAGTACTTC
CASSPTRDRGYEQYF
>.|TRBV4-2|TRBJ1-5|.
TGTGCCAGCAGCCAAGGGGATAGCAATCAGCCCCAGCATTTT
CASSQGDSNQPQHF
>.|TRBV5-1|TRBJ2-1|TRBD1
TGCGCCAGCAGCTTGAGAACAGGGGGGTACAATGAGCAGTTCTTC
CASSLRTGGYNEQFF
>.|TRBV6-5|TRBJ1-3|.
TGTGCCAGCAGTTCAGACCGCTCTGGAAACACCATATATTTT
CASSSDRSGNTIYF
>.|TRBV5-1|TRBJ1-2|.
TGCGCCAGCAGCTTCGGGGATAACGGCGGCTACACCTTC
CASSFGDNGGYTF
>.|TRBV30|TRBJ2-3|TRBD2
TGTGCCTGCACTCGGGGGGTCATGAGGTATTTT
CACTRGVMRYF
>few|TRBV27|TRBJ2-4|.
TGTGCCAGCAGTCCCAGGGAACTAGCCAAAAACATTCAGTACTTC
CASSPRELAKNIQYF
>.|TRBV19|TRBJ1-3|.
TGTGCCAGTAGGATAGGGGACCGTCGAAGCGGAAACACCATATATTTT
CASRIGDRRSGNTIYF
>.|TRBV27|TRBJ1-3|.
TGTGCCAGCCGTACAGAGACTGGAAACACCATATATTTT
CASRTETGNTIYF
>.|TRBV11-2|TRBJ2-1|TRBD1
TGTGCCAGCAGCCCTGGACAGGCTAGCTACAATGAGCAGTTCTTC
CASSPGQASYNEQFF
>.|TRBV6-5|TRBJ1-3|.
TGTGCCAGCAGTAATATGGGAAACACCATATATTTT
CASSNMGNTIYF
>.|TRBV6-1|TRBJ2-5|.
TGTGCCAGCAGTGATAGCTACCTCATGGCCCAGTACTTC
CASSDSYLMAQYF
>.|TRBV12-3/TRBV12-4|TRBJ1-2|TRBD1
TGTGCCAGCAGCATAGGGGGCGCGGGTGGCTACACCTTC
CASSIGGAGGYTF
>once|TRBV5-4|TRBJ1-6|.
TGTGCCAGCACACTAGAAACGGGACATAATTCACCCCTCCACTTT
CASTLETGHNSPLHF
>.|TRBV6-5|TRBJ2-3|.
TGTGCCAGCAGCGCCCCTATCGGTAATACGCAGTATTTT
CASSAPIGNTQYF
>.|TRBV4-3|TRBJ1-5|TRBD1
TGCGCCAGCAGCCAAGAACGGACAGGGAATCGGCCCCAGCATTTT
CASSQERTGNRPQHF
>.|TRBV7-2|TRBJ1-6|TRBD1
TGTGCCAGCAGGAACGACAGGGTTGAGAATTCACCCCTCCACTTT
CASRNDRVENSPLHF
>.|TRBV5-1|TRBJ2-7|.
TGCGCCAGCAGCCCGACTTCCTCCTACGAGCAGTACTTC
CASSPTSSYEQYF
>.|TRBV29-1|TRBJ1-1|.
TGCAGCTCTCACTCGACAGGTGAAGCTTTCTTT
CSSHSTGEAFF
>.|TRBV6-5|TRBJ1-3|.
TGTGCTACTCGACAGGCAAAAGGAAACACCATATATTTT
CATRQAKGNTIYF
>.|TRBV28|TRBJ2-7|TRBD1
TGTGCCAGCAGTCTAGTGGACAGGGATCTAAGGGAGCAGTACTTC
CASSLVDRDLREQYF
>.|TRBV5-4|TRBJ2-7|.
TGTGCCAGCAGCTTGGCAGGTGGGCCGCCCTCCCCCTACGAGCAGTACTTC
CASSLAGGPPSPYEQYF
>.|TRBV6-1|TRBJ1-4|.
TGTGCCAGCAGCAGTGGTGAAAAACTGTTTTTT
CASSSGEKLFF
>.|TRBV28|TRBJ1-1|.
TGTGCCAGCAGTGGGGGTCGGGGGGAAGGCGCCACTGAAGCTTTCTTT
CASSGGRGEGATEAFF
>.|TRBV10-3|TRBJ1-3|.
TGTGCCATCACCAAAGCGGGGACGGGTGGGGAAAACACCATATATTTT
CAITKAGTGGENTIYF
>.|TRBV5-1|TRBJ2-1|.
TGCGCCAGCAGCTTAGCGGCGAACTCCTACAATGAGCAGTTCTTC
CASSLAANSYNEQFF
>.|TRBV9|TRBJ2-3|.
TGTGCCAGCAGCGCCACCGGGACAAGCACAGATACGCAGTATTTT
CASSATGTSTDTQYF
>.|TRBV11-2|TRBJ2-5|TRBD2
TGTGCCAGCAGCTTCTCTAGCGGACCCATCCAAGAGACCCAGTACTTC
CASSFSSGPIQETQYF
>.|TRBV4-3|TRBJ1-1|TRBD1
TGCGCCAGCAGCCAAGATCGGACAGGGCGAGCTTTCTTT
CASSQDRTGRAFF
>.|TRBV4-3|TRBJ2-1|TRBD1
TGCGCCAGCAGCCAAGATTTGACAGGGCGCTACAATGAGCAGTTCTTC
CASSQDLTGRYNEQFF
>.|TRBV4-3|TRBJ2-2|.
TGCGCCAGCAGTCTAGCCTGGAACACCGGGGAGCTGTTTTTT
CASSLAWNTGELFF
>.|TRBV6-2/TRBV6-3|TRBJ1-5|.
TGTGCCAGCAGTTACTCAGGGGGAGCCCAGCCCCAGCATTTT
CASSYSGGAQPQHF
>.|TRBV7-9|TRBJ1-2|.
TGTGCCAGCAGCTTAGTTCAGTACGCTGGCTACACCTTC
CASSLVQYAGYTF
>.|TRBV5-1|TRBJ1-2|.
TGCGCCAGCAGCTTGAGGGGGGTCTACTATGGCTACACCTTC
CASSLRGVYYGYTF
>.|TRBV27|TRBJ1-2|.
TGTGCCAGCAGCCTATGCCGATACTACACCTTC
CASSLCRYYTF
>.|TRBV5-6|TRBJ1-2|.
TGTGCCAGCAGCTTGGGTGATTCCAACTATGGCTACACCTTC
CASSLGDSNYGYTF
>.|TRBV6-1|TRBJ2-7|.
TGTGCCAGCAGTGAAGCGCTCCATCGGTACGAGCAGTACTTC
CASSEALHRYEQYF